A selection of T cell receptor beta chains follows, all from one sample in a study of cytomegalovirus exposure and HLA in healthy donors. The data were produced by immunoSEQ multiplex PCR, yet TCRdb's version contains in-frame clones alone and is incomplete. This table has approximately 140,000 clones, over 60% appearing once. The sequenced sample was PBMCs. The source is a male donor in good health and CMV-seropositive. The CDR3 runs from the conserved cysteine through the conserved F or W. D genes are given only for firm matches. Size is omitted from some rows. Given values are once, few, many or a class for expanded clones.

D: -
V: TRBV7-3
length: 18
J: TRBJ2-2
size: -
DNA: TGTGCCAGCAGCCAAAGACCCCTAAGGCAGGGAAACACCGGGGAGCTGTTTTTT
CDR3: CASSQRPLRQGNTGELFF

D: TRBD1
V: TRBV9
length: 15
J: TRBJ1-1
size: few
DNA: TGTGCCAGCAGCGTCACAGGGGGGAGGAACACTGAAGCTTTCTTT
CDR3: CASSVTGGRNTEAFF

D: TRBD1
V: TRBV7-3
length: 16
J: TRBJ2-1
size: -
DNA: TGTGCCAGCAGCTTTATAGACAGGGGGCGAGACAATGAGCAGTTCTTC
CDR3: CASSFIDRGRDNEQFF

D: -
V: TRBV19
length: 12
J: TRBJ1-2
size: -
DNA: TGTGCCAGTAGTGCGAATGCGAGGCCGACTACCTTC
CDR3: CASSANARPTTF

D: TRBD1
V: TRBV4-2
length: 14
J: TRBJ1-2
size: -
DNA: TGTGCCAGCAGCCAAGCCGGGACAGACTATGGCTACACCTTC
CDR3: CASSQAGTDYGYTF

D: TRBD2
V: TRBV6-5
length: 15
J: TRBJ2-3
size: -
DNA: TGTGCCAGCAGTTCTAGCGGGGGGGCCGCAGATACGCAGTATTTT
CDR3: CASSSSGGAADTQYF

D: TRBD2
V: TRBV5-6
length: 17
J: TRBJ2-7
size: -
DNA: TGTGCTAGCAGCTTGAGTGTCACTAGCGGGAACATATACGAGCAGTACTTC
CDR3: CASSLSVTSGNIYEQYF

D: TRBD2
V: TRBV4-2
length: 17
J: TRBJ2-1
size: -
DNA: TGTGCCAGCAGCCAAGTACAACTAGCGGGGCGGTACAATGAGCAGTTCTTC
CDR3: CASSQVQLAGRYNEQFF

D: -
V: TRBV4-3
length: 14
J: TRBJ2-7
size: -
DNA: TGCGCCAGCAGCCAAGGGCGGGGTACGGCCGAGCAGCACTTC
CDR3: CASSQGRGTAEQHF

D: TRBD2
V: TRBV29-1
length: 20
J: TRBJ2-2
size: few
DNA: TGCAGCGTTTTCTCACGGGAGGAGAAGGGACGGGCCGGGAGGGCCGGGGAGCTGTTTTTT
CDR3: CSVFSREEKGRAGRAGELFF

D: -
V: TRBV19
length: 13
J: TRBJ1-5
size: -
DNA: TGTGCCAGTCAAGAGTATAGCAATCAGCCCCAGCATTTT
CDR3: CASQEYSNQPQHF

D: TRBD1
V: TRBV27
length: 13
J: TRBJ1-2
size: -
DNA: TGTGCCAGCAGACCGGGACAGCACTATGGCTACACCTTC
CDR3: CASRPGQHYGYTF

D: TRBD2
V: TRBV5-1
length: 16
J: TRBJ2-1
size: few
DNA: TGCGCCAGCAGCTTGGTGACTAGCGGGGGGGCCGCTGAGCAGTTCTTC
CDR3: CASSLVTSGGAAEQFF

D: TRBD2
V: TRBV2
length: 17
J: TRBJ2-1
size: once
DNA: TGTGCCAGCAGTGAGAGGCTAGCGGCTTTCCCCCGGGGGGAGCAGTTCTTC
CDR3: CASSERLAAFPRGEQFF

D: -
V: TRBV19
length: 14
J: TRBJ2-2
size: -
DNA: TGTGCCAGTAGTATAGATAAGTGGAGTCGGGAGCTGTTTTTT
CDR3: CASSIDKWSRELFF

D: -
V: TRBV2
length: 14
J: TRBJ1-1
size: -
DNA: TGTGCCAGCAGCAGAAGGGACGGGGGGACTGAAGCTTTCTTT
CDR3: CASSRRDGGTEAFF

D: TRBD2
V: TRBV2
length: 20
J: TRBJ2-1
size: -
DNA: TGTGCCAGCAAGAGGCTACCCGGGCAACCCCTTCGGGGGGGCTACAATGAGCAGTTCTTC
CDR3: CASKRLPGQPLRGGYNEQFF

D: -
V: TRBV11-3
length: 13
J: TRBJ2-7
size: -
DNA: TGTGCCAGCAGCTTAGGACAGGATTTCGAGCAGTACTTC
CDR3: CASSLGQDFEQYF

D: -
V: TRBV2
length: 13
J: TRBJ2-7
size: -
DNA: TGTGCCAGCACCGAACCGGGGTTTGAAGAGCAGTACTTC
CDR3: CASTEPGFEEQYF

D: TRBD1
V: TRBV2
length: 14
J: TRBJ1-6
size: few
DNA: TGTGCCAGCGGCCAGGGACAGGGTGGATCACCCCTCCACTTT
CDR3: CASGQGQGGSPLHF

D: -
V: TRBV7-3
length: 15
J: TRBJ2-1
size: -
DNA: TGTGCCAGCAGCTTAACTTCCGGGGACTACAATGAGCAGTTCTTC
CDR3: CASSLTSGDYNEQFF

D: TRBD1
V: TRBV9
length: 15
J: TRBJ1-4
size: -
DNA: TGTGCCAGCAGCGTAGCAGGGGGGCATAATGAAAAACTGTTTTTT
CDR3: CASSVAGGHNEKLFF

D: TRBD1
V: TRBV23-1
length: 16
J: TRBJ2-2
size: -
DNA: TGCGCCAGCAGTCAAAGGGCAGGGGGCCGAACCGGGGAGCTGTTTTTT
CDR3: CASSQRAGGRTGELFF

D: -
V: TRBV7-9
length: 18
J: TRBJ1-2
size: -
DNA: TGTGCCAGCAGCGGTGCGGCGGTTGACAGAGTCGCTAACTATGGCTACACCTTC
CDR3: CASSGAAVDRVANYGYTF

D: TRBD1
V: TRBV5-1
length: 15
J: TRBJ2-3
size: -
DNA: TGCGCCAGCAGCTTCGGACAGGGGGCAGGAGATACGCAGTATTTT
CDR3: CASSFGQGAGDTQYF

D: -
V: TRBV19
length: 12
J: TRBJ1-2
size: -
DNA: TGTGCCAGTAGTATCGGTCTGGATGGCTACACCTTC
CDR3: CASSIGLDGYTF

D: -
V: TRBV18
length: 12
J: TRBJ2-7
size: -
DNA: TGTGCCAGCTCGCCAGCTACGAACGAGCAGTACTTC
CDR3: CASSPATNEQYF

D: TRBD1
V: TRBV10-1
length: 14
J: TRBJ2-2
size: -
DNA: TGCGCCAGCAGTCACAGGGGGAACACCGGGGAGCTGTTTTTT
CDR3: CASSHRGNTGELFF

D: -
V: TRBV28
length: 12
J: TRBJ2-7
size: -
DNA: TGTGCCAGCAGCTTACCTCCCTACGAGCAGTACTTC
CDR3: CASSLPPYEQYF

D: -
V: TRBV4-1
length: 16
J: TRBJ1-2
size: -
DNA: TGCGCCAGCAGCCAAGATTTGCAGGCGCCTAACTATGGCTACACCTTC
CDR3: CASSQDLQAPNYGYTF

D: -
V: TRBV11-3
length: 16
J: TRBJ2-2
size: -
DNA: TGTGCCAGCAGCTTAGCGGGGGGCCCGAACACCGGGGAGCTGTTTTTT
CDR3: CASSLAGGPNTGELFF

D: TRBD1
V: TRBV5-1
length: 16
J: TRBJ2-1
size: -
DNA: TGCGCCAGCAGCTTGGGGGGACAGGGGGCAGACAATGAGCAGTTCTTC
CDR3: CASSLGGQGADNEQFF

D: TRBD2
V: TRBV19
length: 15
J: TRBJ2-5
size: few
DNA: TGTGCCAGTAGTGGACTAGCGGGGGGGCAAGAGACCCAGTACTTC
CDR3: CASSGLAGGQETQYF

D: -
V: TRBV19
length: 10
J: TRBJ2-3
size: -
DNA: TGTGCCAGTGTTCAAGATACGCAGTATTTT
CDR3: CASVQDTQYF

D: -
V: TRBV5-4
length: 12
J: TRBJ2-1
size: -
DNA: TGTGCCAGCAGCCCCTCCGGCGGGGAGCAGTTCTTC
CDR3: CASSPSGGEQFF

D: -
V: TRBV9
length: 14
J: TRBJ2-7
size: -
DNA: TGTGCCAGCAGCGTAGCGGCAGGGAACTACGAGCAGTACTTC
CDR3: CASSVAAGNYEQYF

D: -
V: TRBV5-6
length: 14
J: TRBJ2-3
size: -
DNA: TGTGCCAGCAGCTTGGGAGCGATAACAGATACGCAGTATTTT
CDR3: CASSLGAITDTQYF

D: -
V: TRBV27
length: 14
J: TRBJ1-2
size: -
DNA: TGTGCCAGCAGTTTATATGCCCAGGCCCATGGCTACACCTTC
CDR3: CASSLYAQAHGYTF

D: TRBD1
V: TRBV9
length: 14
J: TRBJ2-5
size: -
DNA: TGTGCCAGCAGCCCTCAGGGGGCGTCGGAGACCCAGTACTTC
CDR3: CASSPQGASETQYF

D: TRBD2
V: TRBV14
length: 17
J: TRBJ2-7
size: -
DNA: TGTGCCAGCAGCCAACACCCCCCGCGGGGGGGACCCTACGAGCAGTACTTC
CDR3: CASSQHPPRGGPYEQYF

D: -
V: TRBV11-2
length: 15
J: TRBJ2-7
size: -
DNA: TGTGCCAGCAGCTCGAATTACGCGAGCTCCTACGAGCAGTACTTC
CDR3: CASSSNYASSYEQYF

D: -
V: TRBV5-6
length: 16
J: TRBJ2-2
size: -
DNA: TGTGCCAGCAGCTTGGACTACTCAACGAACACCGGGGAGCTGTTTTTT
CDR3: CASSLDYSTNTGELFF

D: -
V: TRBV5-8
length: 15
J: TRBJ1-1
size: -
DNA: TGTGCCAGCAGCTTTGGACAGCGCATGAACACTGAAGCTTTCTTT
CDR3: CASSFGQRMNTEAFF

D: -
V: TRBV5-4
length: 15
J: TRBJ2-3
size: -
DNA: TGTGCCAGCAGCAGCGGACGTTCTAGCACAGATACGCAGTATTTT
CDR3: CASSSGRSSTDTQYF

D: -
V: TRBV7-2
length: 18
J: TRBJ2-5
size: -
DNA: TGTGCCAGCAGCCCAAGAGGTGGCTTGCGGGACCATACAGGGACCCAGTACTTC
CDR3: CASSPRGGLRDHTGTQYF

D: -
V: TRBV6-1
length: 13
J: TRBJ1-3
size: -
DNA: TGTGCCAGCACAGACAACTCTGGAAACACCATATATTTT
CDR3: CASTDNSGNTIYF